This passage covers 8 T cell receptor beta chains from one sample sequenced in a study of chemoradiotherapy in HPV16-positive cancers. Data came from immunoSEQ multiplex PCR; TCRdb stores just in-frame clones and leaves some out. This sample has roughly 1,400 clones, with 87% found just once. This specimen was tumor tissue, taken from a patient who underwent chemoradiotherapy. These TCRs come from a human donor with HPV-associated anogenital cancer.

The genes are TRBV19 and TRBJ2-1; no clear D gene. Germline values: CDR1 LNHDA, CDR2 SQIVND (reference sequence). This CDR3 is built from 13 residues. V was cut by 4 bases and J by 5 bases, with 9 bases left in between. CDR3 DNA: TGTGCCAGTAGTACGCTTGTGGACAATGAGCAGTTCTTC. It codes for CASSTLVDNEQFF.

The chain joins TRBV2 to TRBJ2-5; unclear D gene. Germline loops: CDR1 SNHLY, CDR2 FYNNEI. V was trimmed by 7 bases and J by 0 bases, leaving 12 bases between them. This CDR3 contains 14 residues. The CDR3 spells CASTAGPDQETQYF. DNA for the CDR3: TGTGCCAGCACGGCCGGGCCAGACCAAGAGACCCAGTACTTC.

The genes are TRBV5-1 and TRBJ2-5, with TRBD1 as a possible D gene (5 bases). V gave up 4 bases and J gave up 1 base, with 17 bases separating them. Germline V lookup: CDR1 SGHRS, CDR2 YFSETQ. The CDR3 runs 16 residues. The CDR3 protein is CASSPAIGATQETQYF. The CDR3 DNA reads as TGCGCCAGCAGCCCCGCTATAGGGGCCACCCAAGAGACCCAGTACTTC.

This clone was recorded once. The J gene is TRBJ2-4, the V gene TRBV7-8; perhaps D is TRBD1 or TRBD2 (5 bases each). The CDR3 loop spans 12 amino acids. The germline gives CDR1 SGHVS, CDR2 FQNEAQ. Trimming pared 4 bases from V and 6 bases from J, leaving 7 bases between. CDR3 residues: CASSSGGNIQYF. The CDR3 DNA is TGTGCCAGCAGCTCTGGGGGAAACATTCAGTACTTC.

The chain uses TRBV9 and TRBJ1-2; D possibly corresponds to TRBD1 (6 bases). The ends were cut back, 0 bases at V and 5 bases at J, with 17 bases in the middle. This CDR3 region has 16 residues. Germline-derived CDR1 and CDR2 are SGDLS and YYNGEE. CDR3 sequence: CASSVDGGASGYGYTF. In DNA form, the CDR3 reads TGTGCCAGCAGCGTAGATGGGGGGGCGAGTGGTTATGGCTACACCTTC.

V is TRBV7-9 and J is TRBJ1-2; a weak D match, TRBD1 (6 bases). The ends were cut back, 11 bases at V and 2 bases at J, with 24 bases in the middle. From germline, CDR1 is SEHNR and CDR2 FQNEAQ (reference sequence). The CDR3 totals 16 residues. CDR3 in amino acids: CAGDQGRLSINYGYTF. The CDR3 DNA reads TGTGCCGGAGATCAGGGGCGCCTCAGTATCAACTATGGCTACACCTTC.

V usage is TRBV13 and J usage is TRBJ2-1, with D uncertain. V was clipped by 5 bases and J by 8 bases, with 13 bases between them. The CDR3 is 13 amino acids. The germline V gene encodes CDR1 PRHDT and CDR2 FYEKMQ (reference sequence). CDR3 DNA sequence: TGTGCCAGCAGCGTCGGATCGGGTCATGAGCAGTTCTTC. It encodes CASSVGSGHEQFF.

V and J are TRBV11-2 and TRBJ1-1; TRBD1 matches 8 bases. Losses at the gene ends were 4 bases for V and 4 bases for J; bases not matched to a gene: 5. Germline V gene sequence: CDR1 SGHAT, CDR2 FQNNGV. This CDR3 region has 14 residues. This CDR3 reads CASSWTGIGTEAFF. For the CDR3, the DNA is TGTGCCAGCAGCTGGACAGGGATTGGCACTGAAGCTTTCTTT. The full variable domain, in which reference TRBV11-2 and TRBJ1-1 provide the parts outside the CDR3, is EAGVAQSPRYKIIEKRQSVAFWCNPISGHATLYWYQQILGQGPKLLIQFQNNGVVDDSQLPKDRFSAERLKGVDSTLKIQPAKLEDSAVYLCASSWTGIGTEAFFGQGTRLTVV.